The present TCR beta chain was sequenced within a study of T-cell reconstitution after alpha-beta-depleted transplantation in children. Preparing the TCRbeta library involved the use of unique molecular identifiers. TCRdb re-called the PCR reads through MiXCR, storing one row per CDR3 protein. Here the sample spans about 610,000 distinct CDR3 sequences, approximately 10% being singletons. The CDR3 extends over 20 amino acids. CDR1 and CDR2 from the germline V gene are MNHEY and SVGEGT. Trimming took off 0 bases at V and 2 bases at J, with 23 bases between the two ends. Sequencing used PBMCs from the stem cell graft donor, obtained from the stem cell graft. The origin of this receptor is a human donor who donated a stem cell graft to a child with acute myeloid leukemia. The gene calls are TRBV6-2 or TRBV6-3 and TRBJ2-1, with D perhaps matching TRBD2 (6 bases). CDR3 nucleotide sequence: TGTGCCAGCAGTTACTCGATCCCCCAAACTAGCTCCCCGACCTACAATGAGCAGTTCTTC. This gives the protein CASSYSIPQTSSPTYNEQFF.